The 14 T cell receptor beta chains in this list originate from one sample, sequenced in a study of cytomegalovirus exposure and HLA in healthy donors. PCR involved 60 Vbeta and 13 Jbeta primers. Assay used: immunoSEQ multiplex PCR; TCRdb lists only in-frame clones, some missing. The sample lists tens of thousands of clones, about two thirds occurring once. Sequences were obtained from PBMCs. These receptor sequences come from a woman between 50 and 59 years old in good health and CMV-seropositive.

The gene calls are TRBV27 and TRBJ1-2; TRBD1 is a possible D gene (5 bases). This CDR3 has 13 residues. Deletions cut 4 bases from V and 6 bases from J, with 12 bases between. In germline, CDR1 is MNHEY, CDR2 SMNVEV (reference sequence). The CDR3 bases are TGTGCCAGCAGTTGGTCAGGGTTCAATGGCTACACCTTC. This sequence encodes CASSWSGFNGYTF.

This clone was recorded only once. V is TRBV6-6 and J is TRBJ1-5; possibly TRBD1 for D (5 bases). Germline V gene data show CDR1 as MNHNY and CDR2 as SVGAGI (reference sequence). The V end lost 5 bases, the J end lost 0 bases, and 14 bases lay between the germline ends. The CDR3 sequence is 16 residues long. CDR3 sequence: CASSRGTAYSNQPQHF. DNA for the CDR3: TGTGCCAGCAGTCGCGGGACGGCCTATAGCAATCAGCCCCAGCATTTT.

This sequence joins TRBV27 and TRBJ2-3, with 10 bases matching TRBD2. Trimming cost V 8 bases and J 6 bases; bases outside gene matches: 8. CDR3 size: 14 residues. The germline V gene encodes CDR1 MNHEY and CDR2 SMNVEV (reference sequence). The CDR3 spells CASALAGATDTQYF. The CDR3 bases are TGTGCCAGCGCGCTAGCGGGGGCCACGGATACGCAGTATTTT.

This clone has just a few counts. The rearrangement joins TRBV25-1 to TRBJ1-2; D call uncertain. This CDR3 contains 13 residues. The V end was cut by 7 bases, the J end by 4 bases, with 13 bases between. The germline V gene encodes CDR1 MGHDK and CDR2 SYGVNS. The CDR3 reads CASTSRALYGYTF. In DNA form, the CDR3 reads TGTGCCAGCACCTCGAGGGCACTCTATGGCTACACCTTC.

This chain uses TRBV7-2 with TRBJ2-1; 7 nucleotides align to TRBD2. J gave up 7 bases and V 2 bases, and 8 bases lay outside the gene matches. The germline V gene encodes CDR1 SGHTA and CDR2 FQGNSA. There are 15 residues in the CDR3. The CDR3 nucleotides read TGTGCCAGCAGCTTATGGTCTAGCGGAAAGAATGAGCAGTTCTTC. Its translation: CASSLWSSGKNEQFF.

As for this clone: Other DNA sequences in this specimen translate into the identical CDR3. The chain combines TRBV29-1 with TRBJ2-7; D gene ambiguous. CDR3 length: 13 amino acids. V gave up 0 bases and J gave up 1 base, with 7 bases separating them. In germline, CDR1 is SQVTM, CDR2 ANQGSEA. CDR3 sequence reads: CSVEEGRSYEQYF. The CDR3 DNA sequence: TGCAGCGTTGAAGAGGGCAGGTCCTACGAGCAGTACTTC.

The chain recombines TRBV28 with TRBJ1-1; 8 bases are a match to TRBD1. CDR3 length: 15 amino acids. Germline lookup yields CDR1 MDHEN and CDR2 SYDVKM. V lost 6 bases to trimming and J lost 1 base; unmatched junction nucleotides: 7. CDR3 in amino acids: CASSRGQGWNTEAFF. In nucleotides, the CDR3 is TGTGCCAGCAGCCGCGGACAGGGATGGAACACTGAAGCTTTCTTT. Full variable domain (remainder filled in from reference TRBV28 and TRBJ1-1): DVKVTQSSRYLVKRTGEKVFLECVQDMDHENMFWYRQDPGLGLRLIYFSYDVKMKEKGDIPEGYSVSREKKERFSLILESASTNQTSMYLCASSRGQGWNTEAFFGQGTRLTVV.

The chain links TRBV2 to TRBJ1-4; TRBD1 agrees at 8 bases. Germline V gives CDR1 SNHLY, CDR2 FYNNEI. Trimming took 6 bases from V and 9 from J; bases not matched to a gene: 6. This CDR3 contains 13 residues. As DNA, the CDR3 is TGTGCCAGCAGATTGGACAGGGCCAAAAAACTGTTTTTT. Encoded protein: CASRLDRAKKLFF.

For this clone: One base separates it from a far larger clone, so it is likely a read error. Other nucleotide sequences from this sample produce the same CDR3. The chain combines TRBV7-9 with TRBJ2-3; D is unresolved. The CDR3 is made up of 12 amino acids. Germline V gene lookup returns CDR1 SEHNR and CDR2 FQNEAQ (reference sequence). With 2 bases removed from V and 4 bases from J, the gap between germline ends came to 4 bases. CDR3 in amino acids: CASSLPADTQYF. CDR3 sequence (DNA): TGTGCCAGCAGCTTACCCGCAGATACGCAGTATTTT. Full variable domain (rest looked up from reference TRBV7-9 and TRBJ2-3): DTGVSQNPRHKITKRGQNVTFRCDPISEHNRLYWYRQTLGQGPEFLTYFQNEAQLEKSRLLSDRFSAERPKGSFSTLEIQRTEQGDSAMYLCASSLPADTQYFGPGTRLTVL.

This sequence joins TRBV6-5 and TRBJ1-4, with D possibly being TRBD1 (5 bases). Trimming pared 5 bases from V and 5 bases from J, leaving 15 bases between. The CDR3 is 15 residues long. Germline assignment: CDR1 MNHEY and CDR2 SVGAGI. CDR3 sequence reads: CASSPRGEGNEKLFF. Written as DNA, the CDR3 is TGTGCCAGCAGTCCCCGGGGGGAGGGGAATGAAAAACTGTTTTTT.

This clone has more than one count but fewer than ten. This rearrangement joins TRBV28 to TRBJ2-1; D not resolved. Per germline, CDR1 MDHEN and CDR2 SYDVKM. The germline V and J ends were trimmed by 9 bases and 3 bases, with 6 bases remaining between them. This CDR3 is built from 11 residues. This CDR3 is CASRNYNEQFF. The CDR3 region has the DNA TGTGCCAGTAGAAACTACAATGAGCAGTTCTTC.

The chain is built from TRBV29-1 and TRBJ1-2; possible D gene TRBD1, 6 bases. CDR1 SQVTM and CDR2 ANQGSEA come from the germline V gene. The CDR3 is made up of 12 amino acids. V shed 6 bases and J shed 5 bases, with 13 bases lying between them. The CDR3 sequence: CSVDSDSYGYTF. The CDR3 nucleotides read TGCAGCGTGGACTCGGACAGTTATGGCTACACCTTC.

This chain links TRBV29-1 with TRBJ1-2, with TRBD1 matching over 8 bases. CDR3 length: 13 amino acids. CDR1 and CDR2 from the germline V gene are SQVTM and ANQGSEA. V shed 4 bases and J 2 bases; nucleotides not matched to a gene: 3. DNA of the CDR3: TGCAGCGTTGGTCAGGGGGCGAACTATGGCTACACCTTC. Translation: CSVGQGANYGYTF.

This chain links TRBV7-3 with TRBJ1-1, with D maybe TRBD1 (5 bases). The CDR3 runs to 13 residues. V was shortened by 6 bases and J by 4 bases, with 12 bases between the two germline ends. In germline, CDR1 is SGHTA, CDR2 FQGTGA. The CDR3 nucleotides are TGTGCCAGCAGTTTCCGACAGAGCACTGAAGCTTTCTTT. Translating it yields CASSFRQSTEAFF.